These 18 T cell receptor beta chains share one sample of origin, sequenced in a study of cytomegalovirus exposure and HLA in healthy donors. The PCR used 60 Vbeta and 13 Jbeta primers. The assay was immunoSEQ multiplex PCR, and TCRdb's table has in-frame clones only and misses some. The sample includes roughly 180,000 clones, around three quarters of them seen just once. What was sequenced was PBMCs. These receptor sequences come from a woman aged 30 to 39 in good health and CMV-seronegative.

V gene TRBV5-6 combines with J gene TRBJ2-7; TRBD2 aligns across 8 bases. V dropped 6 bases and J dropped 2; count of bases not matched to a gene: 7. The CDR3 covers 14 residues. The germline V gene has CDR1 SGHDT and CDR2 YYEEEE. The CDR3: CASNRGGNPYEQYF. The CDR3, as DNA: TGTGCCAGCAACCGGGGGGGGAATCCCTACGAGCAGTACTTC. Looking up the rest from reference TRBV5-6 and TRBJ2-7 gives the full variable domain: DAGVTQSPTHLIKTRGQQVTLRCSPKSGHDTVSWYQQALGQGPQFIFQYYEEEERQRGNFPDRFSGHQFPNYSSELNVNALLLGDSALYLCASNRGGNPYEQYFGPGTRLTVT.

DNA of the CDR3: TGTGCCAGCAGCGGACCGTCGGGGGATGAGCAGTTCTTC. It translates to CASSGPSGDEQFF. This chain uses TRBV14 with TRBJ2-1, with D perhaps matching TRBD2 (6 bases). There are 13 residues in the CDR3. V lost 5 bases to trimming and J lost 8 bases, with 13 bases between them. Per the germline V gene, CDR1 is SGHDN and CDR2 is FVKESK.

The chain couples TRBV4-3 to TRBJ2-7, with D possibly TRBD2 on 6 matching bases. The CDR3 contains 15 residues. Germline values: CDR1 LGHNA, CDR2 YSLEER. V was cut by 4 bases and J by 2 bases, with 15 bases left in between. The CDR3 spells CASSREPGATYEQYF. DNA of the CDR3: TGCGCCAGCAGCCGAGAACCGGGAGCGACCTACGAGCAGTACTTC.

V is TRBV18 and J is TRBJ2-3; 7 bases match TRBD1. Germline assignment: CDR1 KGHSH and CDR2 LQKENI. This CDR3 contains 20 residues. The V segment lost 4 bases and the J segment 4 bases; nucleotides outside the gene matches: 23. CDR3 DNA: TGTGCCAGCTCACTGGGCCCCCCGGGCAGGGGGATCGGTGGTGCAGATACGCAGTATTTT. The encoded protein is CASSLGPPGRGIGGADTQYF.

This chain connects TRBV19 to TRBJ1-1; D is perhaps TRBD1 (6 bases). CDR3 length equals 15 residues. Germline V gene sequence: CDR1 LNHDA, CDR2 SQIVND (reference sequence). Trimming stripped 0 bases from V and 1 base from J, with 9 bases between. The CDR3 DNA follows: TGTGCCAGTAGTATAGATCAGGACAGGAACACTGAAGCTTTCTTT. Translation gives CASSIDQDRNTEAFF.

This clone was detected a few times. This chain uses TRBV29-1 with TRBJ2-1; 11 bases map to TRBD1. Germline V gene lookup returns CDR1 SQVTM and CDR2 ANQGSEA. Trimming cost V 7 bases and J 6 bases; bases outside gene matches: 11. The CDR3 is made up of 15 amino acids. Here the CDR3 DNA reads TGCAGCGCCGAGGGTGGACAGGGGGCCAGCAATGAGCAGTTCTTC. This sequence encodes CSAEGGQGASNEQFF.

The CDR3 DNA follows: TGTGCCAGCAGGGCGGGAGCCTACGAGCAGTACTTC. Residues: CASRAGAYEQYF. The chain recombines TRBV2 with TRBJ2-7, with 7 bases that match TRBD2. V gave up 6 bases and J gave up 2 bases; unmatched junction bases: 1. Germline CDR1 and CDR2: SNHLY and FYNNEI. The CDR3 sequence is 12 residues long.

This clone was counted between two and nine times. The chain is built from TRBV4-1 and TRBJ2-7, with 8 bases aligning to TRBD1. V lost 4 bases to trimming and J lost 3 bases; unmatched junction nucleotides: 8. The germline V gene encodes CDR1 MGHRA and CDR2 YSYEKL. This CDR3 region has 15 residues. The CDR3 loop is CASSPVQGVVYEQYF. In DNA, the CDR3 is TGCGCCAGCAGCCCCGTACAGGGGGTCGTCTACGAGCAGTACTTC.

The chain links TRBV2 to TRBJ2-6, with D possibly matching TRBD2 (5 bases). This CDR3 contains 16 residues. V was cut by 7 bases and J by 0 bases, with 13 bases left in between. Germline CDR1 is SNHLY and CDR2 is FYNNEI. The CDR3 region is CASTPRGSSGANVLTF. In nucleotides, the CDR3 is TGTGCCAGCACCCCGAGAGGGTCCTCTGGGGCCAACGTCCTGACTTTC.

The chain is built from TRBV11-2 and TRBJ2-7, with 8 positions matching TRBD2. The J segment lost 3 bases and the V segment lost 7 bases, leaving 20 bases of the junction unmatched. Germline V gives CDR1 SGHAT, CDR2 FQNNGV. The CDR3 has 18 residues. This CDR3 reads CASNPQLSGGGRYYEQYF. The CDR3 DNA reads TGTGCCAGCAACCCGCAGTTGTCGGGAGGGGGGAGATACTACGAGCAGTACTTC.

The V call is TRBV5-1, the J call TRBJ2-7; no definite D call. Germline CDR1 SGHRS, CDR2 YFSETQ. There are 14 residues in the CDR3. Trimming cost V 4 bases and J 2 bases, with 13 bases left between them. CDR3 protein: CASSPSLAAYEQYF. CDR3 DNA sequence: TGCGCCAGCAGCCCTTCATTAGCAGCCTACGAGCAGTACTTC. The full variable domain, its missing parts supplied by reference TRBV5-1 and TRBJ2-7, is KAGVTQTPRYLIKTRGQQVTLSCSPISGHRSVSWYQQTPGQGLQFLFEYFSETQRNKGNFPGRFSGRQFSNSRSEMNVSTLELGDSALYLCASSPSLAAYEQYFGPGTRLTVT.

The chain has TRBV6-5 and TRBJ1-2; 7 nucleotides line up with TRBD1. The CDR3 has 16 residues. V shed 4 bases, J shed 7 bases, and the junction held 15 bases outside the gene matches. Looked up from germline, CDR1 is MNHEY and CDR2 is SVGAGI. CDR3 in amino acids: CASSSPGQRLLGGYTF. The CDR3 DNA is TGTGCCAGCAGTTCCCCGGGACAGCGTCTTTTGGGTGGCTACACCTTC.

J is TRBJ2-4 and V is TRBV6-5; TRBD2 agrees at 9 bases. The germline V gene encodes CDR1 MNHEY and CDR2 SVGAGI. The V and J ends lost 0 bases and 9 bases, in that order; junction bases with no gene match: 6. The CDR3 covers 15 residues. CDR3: CASSYSSGGLSIQYF. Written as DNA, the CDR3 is TGTGCCAGCAGTTACTCGAGCGGGGGGTTGAGCATTCAGTACTTC.

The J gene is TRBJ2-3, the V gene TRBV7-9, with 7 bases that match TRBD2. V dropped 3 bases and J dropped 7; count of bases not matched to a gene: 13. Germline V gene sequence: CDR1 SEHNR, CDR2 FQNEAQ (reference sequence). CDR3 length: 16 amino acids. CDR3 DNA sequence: TGTGCCAGCAGCTTGGGGCGGACTAGATCTATGTATACGCAGTATTTT. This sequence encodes CASSLGRTRSMYTQYF.

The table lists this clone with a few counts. The chain's CDR3 is CASSLALSGNTIYF. The CDR3 DNA sequence: TGTGCCAGTAGTCTGGCCCTCTCTGGAAACACCATATATTTT. The chain carries TRBV19 and TRBJ1-3; D gene uncertain. Germline V gives CDR1 LNHDA, CDR2 SQIVND (reference sequence). V lost 5 bases to trimming and J lost 0 bases, with 8 bases between them. The CDR3 consists of 14 residues.

CDR3 in amino acids: CSVGWANTEAFF. The DNA for the CDR3 is TGCAGCGTTGGGTGGGCGAACACTGAAGCTTTCTTT. The V call is TRBV29-1, the J call TRBJ1-1; D ambiguous. Germline lookup yields CDR1 SQVTM and CDR2 ANQGSEA. Deletions cut 4 bases from V and 1 base from J, with 7 bases between. The CDR3 sequence is 12 residues long.

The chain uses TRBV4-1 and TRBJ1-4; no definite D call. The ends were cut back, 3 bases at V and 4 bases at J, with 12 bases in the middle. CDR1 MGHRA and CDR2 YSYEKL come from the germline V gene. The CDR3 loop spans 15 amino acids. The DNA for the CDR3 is TGCGCCAGCAGCCAGGCTCCGGGTGTTAATGAAAAACTGTTTTTT. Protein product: CASSQAPGVNEKLFF.

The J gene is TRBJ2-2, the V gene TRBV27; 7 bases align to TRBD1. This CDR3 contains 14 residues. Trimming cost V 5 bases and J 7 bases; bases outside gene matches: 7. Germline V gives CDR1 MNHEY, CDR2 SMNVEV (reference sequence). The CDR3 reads CASSLVQGHGELFF. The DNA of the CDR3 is TGTGCCAGCAGTCTTGTACAGGGGCACGGGGAGCTGTTTTTT.